The 8 T cell receptor beta chains below come from one sample, sequenced in a study of cytomegalovirus exposure and HLA in healthy donors. This PCR relied on a set of 60 Vbeta primers and 13 Jbeta primers. The protocol was immunoSEQ multiplex PCR, while the TCRdb copy is restricted to in-frame clones and leaves out a portion. The profile shows 100,000 to 140,000 clones, roughly 82% of them singletons. Sequenced sample: PBMCs. These TCRs come from a young man in good health and CMV-seropositive.

The J gene is TRBJ2-7, the V gene TRBV2; D possibly corresponds to TRBD2 (6 bases). Trimming shortened V by 7 bases and J by 4 bases, and 11 bases separated the two germline ends. Germline CDR1 is SNHLY and CDR2 is FYNNEI. The CDR3 loop spans 12 amino acids. The CDR3 sequence: CASKGLLYEQYF. The CDR3 DNA sequence: TGTGCCAGCAAGGGACTCCTTTACGAGCAGTACTTC.

The gene calls are TRBV6-4 and TRBJ1-6, with D tentatively TRBD1 (5 bases). In germline, CDR1 is MRHNA, CDR2 SNTAGT. This CDR3 has 15 residues. The ends were cut back, 0 bases at V and 9 bases at J, with 12 bases in the middle. The CDR3 DNA is TGTGCCAGCAGTGACTCGAGCCAGGGCGGTTCACCCCTCCACTTT. It is translated as CASSDSSQGGSPLHF.

To note about this clone: At one of its ends the junction is not consistent with the germline gene, which may arise from a read error. V and J are TRBV7-7 and TRBJ2-3; D ambiguous. The CDR3 is 12 amino acids. Germline lookup yields CDR1 SSHAT and CDR2 FNYEAQ (reference sequence). This CDR3 reads CASSPSGDTQYF. In nucleotides, the CDR3 is TGTGCTAGCAGCCCCTCCGGAGATACGCAGTATTTT.

This chain connects TRBV10-3 to TRBJ1-2; D gene ambiguous. The CDR3 is made up of 17 amino acids. Trimming stripped 0 bases from V and 0 bases from J, with 14 bases between. Germline V CDR1 and CDR2: ENHRY, SYGVKD. The CDR3: CAISESLAATTNYGYTF. Here the CDR3 DNA reads TGTGCCATCAGTGAGTCGTTGGCCGCCACCACTAACTATGGCTACACCTTC.

This clone was seen only a few times. The rearrangement joins TRBV11-1 to TRBJ2-1, with TRBD2 matching 7 bases. The CDR3 contains 14 residues. V gave up 4 bases and J gave up 9 bases; unmatched junction bases: 9. Germline-derived CDR1 and CDR2 are SGHAT and FQDESV (reference sequence). CDR3 loop: CASSYGGNRGEQFF. CDR3 sequence (DNA): TGTGCCAGCAGCTACGGGGGGAACCGCGGTGAGCAGTTCTTC.

In this sample, this clone turned up a few times. Here the CDR3 DNA reads TGTGCCAGCAGCTTACCGTCGGAGTATGGCTACACCTTC. Encoded protein: CASSLPSEYGYTF. The chain carries TRBV11-3 and TRBJ1-2; D not resolved. The length of the CDR3 is 13 residues. The germline V and J ends were trimmed by 2 bases and 5 bases, with 9 bases remaining between them. Germline CDR1 SGHNT, CDR2 YENEEA.

The chain recombines TRBV6-5 with TRBJ1-2, with TRBD1 identical over 7 bases. V lost 6 bases to trimming and J lost 4 bases; unmatched junction nucleotides: 8. The germline CDR1 and CDR2 sequences are MNHEY and SVGAGI. CDR3 length: 14 residues. The CDR3 nucleotides are TGTGCCAGCAGGGGGACAGCTCTCGGCTATGGCTACACCTTC. Its translation: CASRGTALGYGYTF.

This clone has a single count. The chain combines TRBV6-1 with TRBJ1-2, with 7 bases aligning to TRBD1. V lost 6 bases and J lost 7; bases outside the gene matches: 8. Looked up from germline, CDR1 is MNHNS and CDR2 is SASEGT. The CDR3 totals 13 residues. CDR3 nucleotide sequence: TGTGCCAGCAGGGACGACAGGGTGGGTGGCTACACCTTC. Translating gives CASRDDRVGGYTF.